The clone carrying this T cell receptor (beta chain) was seen many times. The antigen is undetermined. The CDR3 end is not reached by the read, which stops 3 residues before it; the germline J gene fills it in. Libraries were prepared by immunoSEQ multiplex PCR; TCRdb keeps only in-frame clonotypes and omits some of them. There are more than 30,000 clones in the sample, none observed a single time. These data come from a study of T cell clonality in common variable immunodeficiency. Study conclusions and caveats: Common variable immunodeficiency TCR beta sequences reportedly had fewer deletions and N-nucleotide insertions.

The CDR3 is 15 amino acids. CDR1 is SEHNR, CDR2 FQNEAQ, per germline (reference sequence). The V segment lost 5 bases and the J segment 7 bases; nucleotides outside the gene matches: 10. V is TRBV7-9 and J is TRBJ1-4; the match to TRBD1 covers 7 bases. The TCR sequence derives from a person aged 18 to 70 in good health. The material sequenced was peripheral blood mononuclear cells. CDR3 loop: CASSPTGRVGEKLFF. The CDR3 DNA, read in part, is TGTGCCAGCAGCCCGACAGGGCGGGTGGGTGAAAAA.